The 31 T cell receptor beta chains reported below all come from one sample, sequenced in a study of blood T cells in healthy people across ages. With a J-beta primer mix and a sample-barcoded 5' primer, a second PCR ran 7 to 11 cycles. TCRdb fed the 5' RACE reads into MiXCR, producing one record per CDR3 protein. Of around 800,000 distinct CDR3 sequences listed, about 62% are singletons. The source material was blood. The receptor source for this set is a man under 40 in good health.

The chain links TRBV12-5 to TRBJ2-5; D perhaps matches TRBD1 (6 bases). The germline gives CDR1 LGHNT, CDR2 FRNRAP. V lost 6 bases and J 3 bases, leaving 11 bases between the germline ends. This CDR3 region has 13 residues. CDR3 sequence (DNA): TGTGCTAGTGGCTCAACAGGGAAAGAGACCCAGTACTTC. Its translation: CASGSTGKETQYF.

This chain uses TRBV7-8 with TRBJ2-7, with 8 bases that match TRBD1. The better agreement between TRBJ2-5 and the DNA end casts doubt on the J call. Germline values: CDR1 SGHVS, CDR2 FQNEAQ. This CDR3 is 15 amino acids long. CDR3 region: CASSFGTGWRETQYF. The CDR3 DNA sequence: TGTGCCAGCAGTTTCGGGACAGGATGGAGGGAGACCCAGTACTTC.

The gene calls are TRBV12-3 or TRBV12-4 and TRBJ2-3; no firm D call. Between the trimmed V and J ends, which lost 6 bases and 6 bases, there was a span of 7 bases. CDR3 length: 11 amino acids. CDR3 DNA: TGTGCCAGCAGCGATTGGGATACGCAGTATTTT. Protein sequence: CASSDWDTQYF.

The chain combines TRBV12-3 or TRBV12-4 with TRBJ2-1; 13 bases agree with TRBD2. Trimming cost V 5 bases and J 7 bases; bases outside gene matches: 5. This CDR3 is built from 15 residues. CDR3 coding DNA: TGTGCCAGCAGTAAAACTAGCGGGGGGGAGAATGAGCAGTTCTTC. This gives the protein CASSKTSGGENEQFF.

The V and J genes are TRBV28 and TRBJ1-6, with unresolved D. This CDR3 has 13 amino acids. Germline lookup yields CDR1 MDHEN and CDR2 SYDVKM. Trimming stripped 6 bases from V and 5 bases from J, with 8 bases between. CDR3 in amino acids: CASSLPHNSPLHF. For the CDR3, the DNA is TGTGCCAGCAGCCTTCCCCATAATTCACCCCTCCACTTT.

The rearrangement joins TRBV15 to TRBJ2-1; a possible D gene is TRBD1 (5 bases). Between the trimmed V and J ends, which lost 1 base and 8 bases, there was a span of 18 bases. From germline, CDR1 is LNHNV and CDR2 YYDKDF (reference sequence). The CDR3 consists of 16 residues. CDR3 sequence (DNA): TGTGCCACCAGCAGAGCCCCGTCAGGGCGGTTCTATGAGCAGTTCTTC. This sequence encodes CATSRAPSGRFYEQFF.

The chain is built from TRBV15 and TRBJ2-1; D remains unclear. The CDR3 totals 13 residues. CDR1 and CDR2 (germline): LNHNV, YYDKDF (reference sequence). Deletions cut 5 bases from V and 9 bases from J, with 14 bases between. The CDR3 DNA sequence: TGTGCCACCAGCTCCATGTTAGTAGGTGAGCAGTTCTTC. Translating gives CATSSMLVGEQFF.

This clonotype was picked up a small number of times. The V call is TRBV2, the J call TRBJ2-6; perhaps TRBD1 as D (6 bases). V was shortened by 7 bases and J by 0 bases, with 13 bases between the two germline ends. The CDR3 length is 16 residues. Germline CDR1 and CDR2: SNHLY and FYNNEI. In nucleotides, the CDR3 is TGTGCCAGCACGACAGGCCTAACCTCTGGGGCCAACGTCCTGACTTTC. Protein: CASTTGLTSGANVLTF.

This chain joins TRBV9 and TRBJ2-2; D may correspond to TRBD1 or TRBD2 (5 bases each). V lost 4 bases and J 1 base, leaving 17 bases between the germline ends. Germline-derived CDR1 and CDR2 are SGDLS and YYNGEE. The CDR3 consists of 17 residues. DNA for the CDR3: TGTGCCAGCAGCCCGAACCCCGGGACGAGGAACACCGGGGAGCTGTTTTTT. It codes for CASSPNPGTRNTGELFF.

This clonotype showed up just a few times. The chain is built from TRBV5-1 and TRBJ2-7, with D possibly being TRBD1 (6 bases). The ends were cut back, 0 bases at V and 6 bases at J, with 10 bases in the middle. Germline CDR1 SGHRS, CDR2 YFSETQ. This CDR3 has 13 amino acids. CDR3 sequence: CASSLGQVGEQYF. CDR3 DNA: TGCGCCAGCAGCTTGGGACAGGTCGGCGAGCAGTACTTC.

The gene calls are TRBV20-1 and TRBJ2-3; a weak D match, TRBD2 (5 bases). Trimming pared 4 bases from V and 2 bases from J, leaving 10 bases between. From germline, CDR1 is DFQATT and CDR2 SNEGSKA (reference sequence). The CDR3 totals 13 residues. In nucleotides, the CDR3 is TGCAGTGCTAAGAGGGCCACCACAGATACGCAGTATTTT. Translating it yields CSAKRATTDTQYF.

The CDR3 region is CASSYGTGLPYEQYF. The CDR3 DNA reads TGTGCCAGCAGTTACGGGACAGGGCTTCCCTACGAGCAGTACTTC. This chain uses TRBV27 with TRBJ2-7; 9 nucleotides line up with TRBD1. This CDR3 spans 15 amino acids. V lost 4 bases to trimming and J lost 2 bases; unmatched junction nucleotides: 6. CDR1 and CDR2 (germline): MNHEY, SMNVEV (reference sequence).

A single count supports this clonotype. This chain connects TRBV29-1 to TRBJ2-7; possibly TRBD1 for D (6 bases). Germline values: CDR1 SQVTM, CDR2 ANQGSEA. CDR3 length: 13 residues. V dropped 4 bases and J dropped 10 bases, with 20 bases sitting between them. The CDR3 sequence: CSVGYREEDTQYF. The DNA of the CDR3 is TGCAGCGTTGGGTACAGGGAAGAAGACACCCAGTACTTC.

The V and J genes are TRBV20-1 and TRBJ2-3; D gene unclear. V gave up 4 bases and J gave up 3 bases, with 8 bases separating them. The CDR3 spans 12 residues. Germline-derived CDR1 and CDR2 are DFQATT and SNEGSKA (reference sequence). The CDR3, as DNA: TGCAGTGCTAAATCTAAGACAGATACGCAGTATTTT. Translated: CSAKSKTDTQYF.

V and J are TRBV7-2 and TRBJ2-1; 12 bases are a match to TRBD2. The CDR3 spans 16 residues. CDR1 SGHTA and CDR2 FQGNSA come from the germline V gene. J lost 8 bases, V lost 2 bases, and 7 bases had no gene match. This CDR3 reads CASSLSLAGGLYEQFF. CDR3 DNA sequence: TGTGCCAGCAGCTTATCACTAGCGGGGGGTCTCTATGAGCAGTTCTTC.

The genes are TRBV7-2 and TRBJ2-5; 13 bases map to TRBD2. Germline values: CDR1 SGHTA, CDR2 FQGNSA. The CDR3 covers 16 residues. V lost 1 base to trimming and J lost 4 bases; unmatched junction nucleotides: 3. CDR3 sequence reads: CASSLEGTSGAETQYF. In nucleotides, the CDR3 is TGTGCCAGCAGCTTAGAGGGGACTAGCGGGGCAGAGACCCAGTACTTC. Variable domain in full (rest from reference TRBV7-2 and TRBJ2-5): GAGVSQSPSNKVTEKGKDVELRCDPISGHTALYWYRQSLGQGLEFLIYFQGNSAPDKSGLPSDRFSAERTGGSVSTLTIQRTQQEDSAVYLCASSLEGTSGAETQYFGPGTRLLVL.

The chain links TRBV28 to TRBJ2-7, with 7 nucleotides matching TRBD1. V dropped 3 bases and J dropped 3; count of bases not matched to a gene: 2. Germline CDR1 is MDHEN and CDR2 is SYDVKM. CDR3 length equals 13 residues. This chain's CDR3 is CASSFGTDYEQYF. The CDR3 bases are TGTGCCAGCAGTTTTGGGACAGACTACGAGCAGTACTTC. Supplemented by reference TRBV28 and TRBJ2-7, the full variable domain reads DVKVTQSSRYLVKRTGEKVFLECVQDMDHENMFWYRQDPGLGLRLIYFSYDVKMKEKGDIPEGYSVSREKKERFSLILESASTNQTSMYLCASSFGTDYEQYFGPGTRLTVT.

V gene TRBV5-6 combines with J gene TRBJ2-7, with D tentatively TRBD1 or TRBD2 (5 bases each). In germline, CDR1 is SGHDT, CDR2 YYEEEE. Trimming took 7 bases from V and 3 from J, leaving 17 bases between them. This CDR3 has 14 residues. The CDR3 here is CASRTGREYYEQYF. The CDR3 DNA is TGTGCCAGCCGCACCGGCAGGGAGTACTACGAGCAGTACTTC.

The rearrangement joins TRBV10-3 to TRBJ2-3, with 14 bases fitting TRBD2. With 0 bases clipped from V and 6 bases from J, the junction kept 8 bases outside the gene matches. Germline V gene data show CDR1 as ENHRY and CDR2 as SYGVKD. CDR3 length: 18 amino acids. The CDR3 is CAISESETSGGAVDTQYF. The CDR3 DNA sequence: TGTGCCATCAGTGAGTCGGAGACTAGCGGGGGGGCAGTGGATACGCAGTATTTT.

The chain recombines TRBV25-1 with TRBJ2-1; 9 nucleotides match TRBD2. This CDR3 has 16 residues. Germline assignment: CDR1 MGHDK and CDR2 SYGVNS. The V gene end was trimmed by 4 bases and the J gene end by 5 bases; junction bases not matched to a gene: 9. The CDR3: CASSGSGRTLHNEQFF. DNA of the CDR3: TGTGCCAGCAGTGGTAGCGGGAGAACCCTCCACAATGAGCAGTTCTTC. The full variable domain, its missing parts supplied by reference TRBV25-1 and TRBJ2-1, is EADIYQTPRYLVIGTGKKITLECSQTMGHDKMYWYQQDPGMELHLIHYSYGVNSTEKGDLSSESTVSRIRTEHFPLTLESARPSHTSQYLCASSGSGRTLHNEQFFGPGTRLTVL.

This clonotype was observed a few times. V gene TRBV7-2 combines with J gene TRBJ2-5; D remains unclear. This CDR3 is 15 amino acids long. Between the trimmed V and J ends, which lost 1 base and 5 bases, there was a span of 14 bases. Germline V gene data show CDR1 as SGHTA and CDR2 as FQGNSA. DNA for the CDR3: TGTGCCAGCAGCTTAGATCGGGCAGAAAGGGAGACCCAGTACTTC. This encodes CASSLDRAERETQYF.

V gene TRBV10-3 combines with J gene TRBJ2-5; 10 bases are shared with TRBD1. Germline V gene data show CDR1 as ENHRY and CDR2 as SYGVKD. Trimming at V came to 4 bases and at J to 5 bases, leaving 7 bases not matched to a gene. This CDR3 has 15 amino acids. The CDR3 is CAISGGPGQGETQYF. The CDR3 nucleotides are TGTGCCATCAGTGGAGGACCGGGACAGGGGGAGACCCAGTACTTC.

The chain is built from TRBV12-3 or TRBV12-4 and TRBJ2-6; the D gene is possibly TRBD2 (6 bases). This CDR3 is built from 14 residues. The V end lost 3 bases, the J end lost 8 bases, and 11 bases lay between the germline ends. The CDR3 coding sequence is TGTGCCAGCAGTTTGGGGGGAGGAACCAACGTCCTGACTTTC. Amino acids: CASSLGGGTNVLTF.

CDR3 nucleotide sequence: TGTGCCAGCATCGGATCTGGGGCCAACGTCCTGACTTTC. Encoded protein: CASIGSGANVLTF. V usage is TRBV6-5 and J usage is TRBJ2-6; D unresolved. Germline-derived CDR1 and CDR2 are MNHEY and SVGAGI. The CDR3 extends over 13 amino acids. Trimming left V 7 bases short and J 1 base short, with 5 bases between.

This clonotype occurred a few times. V and J are TRBV10-3 and TRBJ2-7; perhaps TRBD1 as D (5 bases). The CDR3 runs 13 residues. V was shortened by 9 bases and J by 1 base, with 13 bases between the two germline ends. Per germline, CDR1 ENHRY and CDR2 SYGVKD. The CDR3 region has the DNA TGTGCCATAACCCCCAGGGAATCCTACGAGCAGTACTTC. It translates to CAITPRESYEQYF.

V is TRBV7-2 and J is TRBJ2-1; 8 nucleotides agree with TRBD2. With V trimmed by 1 base and J by 6 bases, 8 bases remained unmatched. This CDR3 region has 16 residues. The germline V gene encodes CDR1 SGHTA and CDR2 FQGNSA. The DNA for the CDR3 is TGTGCCAGCAGCTTAGACGGAGCGGGAGTTCGCAATGAGCAGTTCTTC. As protein: CASSLDGAGVRNEQFF.

This chain connects TRBV7-2 to TRBJ2-3; D possibly uses TRBD1 or TRBD2 (7 bases each). The CDR3 spans 14 residues. Germline CDR1 is SGHTA and CDR2 is FQGNSA. V dropped 1 base and J dropped 8 bases, with 13 bases sitting between them. CDR3 sequence reads: CASSLVQGGGTQYF. The CDR3 DNA is TGTGCCAGCAGCTTAGTTCAGGGGGGGGGTACGCAGTATTTT. Filled out from reference TRBV7-2 and TRBJ2-3, the complete variable domain reads GAGVSQSPSNKVTEKGKDVELRCDPISGHTALYWYRQSLGQGLEFLIYFQGNSAPDKSGLPSDRFSAERTGGSVSTLTIQRTQQEDSAVYLCASSLVQGGGTQYFGPGTRLTVL.

This clonotype showed up just once. In nucleotides, the CDR3 is TGTGCCAGCAGCCTAACCTTAGCAGGGGGGGCCTCTGACTACGAGCAGTACTTC. This sequence encodes CASSLTLAGGASDYEQYF. The J gene is TRBJ2-4, the V gene TRBV4-2; D could derive from TRBD1 or TRBD2 (7 bases each). The J call may be wrong; the DNA end is better matched by TRBJ2-7. CDR3 length equals 18 residues. Germline V CDR1 and CDR2: LGHNA, YNFKEQ.

The chain employs TRBV28 and TRBJ2-1, with D perhaps TRBD2 (6 bases). Between the trimmed V and J ends, which lost 7 bases and 6 bases, there was a span of 19 bases. CDR1 and CDR2 (germline): MDHEN, SYDVKM. The CDR3 contains 15 residues. The CDR3 DNA reads TGTGCCAGCACCAAAACACTAGCCGCAAGCAATGAGCAGTTCTTC. Translation gives CASTKTLAASNEQFF.

The chain combines TRBV7-9 with TRBJ1-6; 9 bases fit TRBD1. The length of the CDR3 is 17 residues. Germline values: CDR1 SEHNR, CDR2 FQNEAQ (reference sequence). With 2 bases clipped from V and 7 bases from J, the junction kept 9 bases outside the gene matches. The CDR3 here is CASSLPPGQGGNSPLHF. In DNA form, the CDR3 reads TGTGCCAGCAGCTTACCACCGGGACAGGGCGGCAATTCACCCCTCCACTTT.

A few counts support this clonotype. The chain links TRBV20-1 to TRBJ2-1; 10 positions match TRBD2. TRBJ2-7 explains the end of the DNA better; the J call may be wrong. The germline CDR1 and CDR2 sequences are DFQATT and SNEGSKA (reference sequence). The CDR3 contains 13 residues. The chain's CDR3 is CSVSLAGAGEQYF. The CDR3 region has the DNA TGCAGTGTTAGTCTAGCGGGGGCGGGGGAGCAGTACTTC.